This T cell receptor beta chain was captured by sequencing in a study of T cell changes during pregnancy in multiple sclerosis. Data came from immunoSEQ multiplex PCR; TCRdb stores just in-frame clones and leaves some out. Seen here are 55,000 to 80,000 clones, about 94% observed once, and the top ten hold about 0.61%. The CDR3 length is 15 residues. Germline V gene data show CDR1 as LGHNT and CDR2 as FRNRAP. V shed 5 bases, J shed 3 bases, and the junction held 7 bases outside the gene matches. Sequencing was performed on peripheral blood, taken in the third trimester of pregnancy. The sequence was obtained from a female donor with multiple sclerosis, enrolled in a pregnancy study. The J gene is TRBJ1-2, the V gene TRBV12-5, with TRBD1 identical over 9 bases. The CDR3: CASGTGTGIYYGYTF. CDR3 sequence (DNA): TGTGCTAGTGGTACCGGGACAGGGATTTACTATGGCTACACCTTC.